This T cell receptor (beta chain) was identified during a study of blood T cell repertoires in COVID-19. Study as a whole: COVID-19 samples from acute and convalescent phases originated in the United States, Italy and Spain. The cDNA or gDNA used as material had been derived from T cells, B-cell-depleted T cells, or PBMCs.

J gave up 9 bases and V 7 bases, and 8 bases lay outside the gene matches. CDR3 length: 13 residues. As handled by the study authors: Estimates of nucleated cell counts were drawn from the amplification of reference gene primers. The assay was immunoSEQ multiplex PCR, and TCRdb's table has in-frame clones only and misses some. That table furnishes V, J and clone size, whereas the DNA furnished D and trimming. The repertoire holds 95,000 to 150,000 clones, with 82% as singletons. Sequenced input: peripheral blood. The receptor was isolated from a human donor in a cohort sampled during active COVID-19. The gene calls are TRBV12-3 or TRBV12-4 and TRBJ2-1; 8 bases map to TRBD1. The CDR3 protein is CASNSGQGGEQFF. CDR3 bases: TGTGCCAGCAATTCCGGACAGGGAGGTGAGCAGTTCTTC.